Listed below are T cell receptor beta chains from one sample, sequenced in a study of blood T cell repertoires in COVID-19. The assay was immunoSEQ multiplex PCR, and TCRdb's table has in-frame clones only and misses some. The repertoire holds about 310,000 clones, 70% to 90% seen once, with about 9.9% in the top ten. Source material: PBMCs or T cells enriched from blood (not recorded which). The receptors were gathered from a woman aged 40 to 49 who had recovered from COVID-19. Both conserved end residues are part of each CDR3. Fields, in order: V gene, J gene, D gene, CDR3 protein, CDR3 DNA. A D gene is named only where the DNA matches it firmly.

V gene: TRBV19; J gene: TRBJ2-6; D gene: NA; CDR3 protein: CASRPRTANSGANVLTF; CDR3 DNA: TGTGCCAGTAGACCCCGGACAGCGAACTCTGGGGCCAACGTCCTGACTTTC
V gene: TRBV20-1; J gene: TRBJ1-2; D gene: TRBD1; CDR3 protein: CSASRQGDYGYTF; CDR3 DNA: TGCAGTGCTAGTCGACAGGGTGACTATGGCTACACCTTC
V gene: TRBV4-3; J gene: TRBJ1-1; D gene: NA; CDR3 protein: CASSQDRQGSTEAFF; CDR3 DNA: TGCGCCAGCAGCCAAGATAGGCAGGGCTCCACTGAAGCTTTCTTT
V gene: TRBV5-1; J gene: TRBJ2-1; D gene: NA; CDR3 protein: CASSLGPGATYNEQFF; CDR3 DNA: TGCGCCAGCAGCTTGGGGCCAGGCGCCACCTACAATGAGCAGTTCTTC
V gene: TRBV10-3; J gene: TRBJ2-4; D gene: NA; CDR3 protein: CAISESGPLENIQYF; CDR3 DNA: TGTGCCATCAGTGAGTCGGGCCCCTTAGAAAACATTCAGTACTTC
V gene: TRBV15; J gene: TRBJ1-6; D gene: TRBD1; CDR3 protein: CATSVVGQGGSPLHF; CDR3 DNA: TGTGCCACCAGCGTGGTCGGACAGGGCGGTTCACCCCTCCACTTT
V gene: TRBV7-3; J gene: TRBJ1-1; D gene: NA; CDR3 protein: CAGSGVEAFF; CDR3 DNA: TGTGCCGGATCAGGGGTCGAAGCTTTCTTT
V gene: TRBV4-3; J gene: TRBJ2-7; D gene: NA; CDR3 protein: CASSQDSGGSYEQYF; CDR3 DNA: TGCGCCAGCAGCCAAGACTCCGGGGGATCCTACGAGCAGTACTTC
V gene: TRBV28; J gene: TRBJ1-5; D gene: TRBD1; CDR3 protein: CASSFSGQGDQPQHF; CDR3 DNA: TGTGCCAGCAGTTTCTCTGGACAGGGAGATCAGCCCCAGCATTTT
V gene: TRBV29-1; J gene: TRBJ2-1; D gene: TRBD2; CDR3 protein: CSVDRPTSGYNEQFF; CDR3 DNA: TGCAGCGTTGATAGACCAACTAGCGGCTACAATGAGCAGTTCTTC
V gene: TRBV29-1; J gene: TRBJ1-4; D gene: NA; CDR3 protein: CSVEGSSTNEKLFF; CDR3 DNA: TGCAGCGTTGAAGGCAGTTCAACTAATGAAAAACTGTTTTTT
V gene: TRBV4-2; J gene: TRBJ2-5; D gene: TRBD2; CDR3 protein: CASSQELQASGWETQYF; CDR3 DNA: TGTGCCAGCAGCCAAGAACTACAGGCTAGCGGATGGGAGACCCAGTACTTC
V gene: TRBV10-3; J gene: TRBJ2-7; D gene: NA; CDR3 protein: CAISESERAYEQYF; CDR3 DNA: TGTGCCATCAGTGAGTCTGAGCGGGCCTACGAGCAGTACTTC
V gene: TRBV25-1; J gene: TRBJ2-1; D gene: NA; CDR3 protein: CASSKDGTGEQFF; CDR3 DNA: TGTGCCAGCAGTAAGGACGGGACTGGGGAGCAGTTCTTC
V gene: TRBV20-1; J gene: TRBJ1-2; D gene: NA; CDR3 protein: CSASPGDGYTF; CDR3 DNA: TGCAGTGCTAGTCCGGGAGATGGCTACACCTTC
V gene: TRBV7-9; J gene: TRBJ1-4; D gene: TRBD1; CDR3 protein: CASSKIEGATNEKLFF; CDR3 DNA: TGTGCCAGCAGCAAAATTGAGGGGGCGACGAATGAAAAACTGTTTTTT
V gene: TRBV27; J gene: TRBJ1-5; D gene: NA; CDR3 protein: CASSLSPSHIAQHF; CDR3 DNA: TGTGCCAGCAGTTTAAGCCCTTCTCATATCGCCCAGCATTTT
V gene: TRBV19; J gene: TRBJ1-4; D gene: TRBD1; CDR3 protein: CASRMGQSNEKLFF; CDR3 DNA: TGTGCCAGTAGAATGGGACAGTCAAATGAAAAACTGTTTTTT
V gene: TRBV12-3/TRBV12-4; J gene: TRBJ2-2; D gene: NA; CDR3 protein: CASSWGPGELFF; CDR3 DNA: TGTGCCAGCAGTTGGGGGCCGGGGGAGCTGTTTTTT
V gene: TRBV27; J gene: TRBJ2-5; D gene: NA; CDR3 protein: CASRVLGKETQYF; CDR3 DNA: TGTGCCAGCAGGGTACTAGGCAAAGAGACCCAGTACTTC
V gene: TRBV9; J gene: TRBJ2-7; D gene: NA; CDR3 protein: CASSPQGREQYF; CDR3 DNA: TGTGCCAGCAGCCCACAGGGCCGCGAGCAGTACTTC
V gene: TRBV19; J gene: TRBJ2-2; D gene: TRBD2; CDR3 protein: CASNPENGLAGNTGELFF; CDR3 DNA: TGTGCCAGTAACCCAGAAAACGGACTAGCGGGAAACACCGGGGAGCTGTTTTTT
V gene: TRBV5-1; J gene: TRBJ2-1; D gene: NA; CDR3 protein: CASSLVGGGNEQFF; CDR3 DNA: TGCGCCAGCAGCTTGGTGGGGGGTGGCAATGAGCAGTTCTTC
V gene: TRBV10-1; J gene: TRBJ2-1; D gene: TRBD1; CDR3 protein: CASSPGGTDNEQFF; CDR3 DNA: TGCGCCAGCAGTCCCGGTGGGACAGACAATGAGCAGTTCTTC
V gene: TRBV7-8; J gene: TRBJ1-5; D gene: NA; CDR3 protein: CASSPAVNQPQHF; CDR3 DNA: TGTGCCAGCAGCCCTGCAGTGAATCAGCCCCAGCATTTT
V gene: TRBV28; J gene: TRBJ2-1; D gene: TRBD1; CDR3 protein: CASSSDDRAQFF; CDR3 DNA: TGTGCCAGCAGTTCGGATGACAGGGCCCAGTTCTTC
V gene: TRBV24-1; J gene: TRBJ1-1; D gene: NA; CDR3 protein: CATSYRDTEAFF; CDR3 DNA: TGTGCCACCAGTTACAGGGACACTGAAGCTTTCTTT
V gene: TRBV7-9; J gene: TRBJ2-5; D gene: TRBD2; CDR3 protein: CASSLSGNEETQYF; CDR3 DNA: TGTGCCAGCAGCTTGAGCGGGAATGAAGAGACCCAGTACTTC
V gene: TRBV5-4; J gene: TRBJ1-2; D gene: NA; CDR3 protein: CASSRQPSNYGYTF; CDR3 DNA: TGTGCCAGCAGCAGACAGCCATCTAACTATGGCTACACCTTC